Listed below are T cell receptor beta chains from one sample, sequenced in a study of vaccination effects on CD4 cells after COVID-19. This table comes from immunoSEQ multiplex PCR, and its TCRdb copy is limited to in-frame clones, with some not included. The table lists about 28,000 clones, 70% to 75% of them singletons. These receptors' targets are unknown. Sequenced material: CD4+ T cells from PBMCs cultured with HCoV-NL63 spike peptides, taken after COVID-19 vaccination. The source of these receptors is a human donor who received a COVID-19 vaccine. CDR3s include the opening cysteine and the closing phenylalanine or tryptophan. D genes are given only for firm matches. Clone size appears in some rows only: once, few, many, or a class for an expanded clone.

v_gene	j_gene	d_gene	abundance	CDR3nt	CDR3aa
TRBV18	TRBJ2-3	TRBD2	.	TGTGCCAGCTCACCGTCGACTTTAGCGGGAGGGCCACATACGCAGTATTTT	CASSPSTLAGGPHTQYF
TRBV19	TRBJ1-4	TRBD1	.	TGTGCCAGTAGACCCCAGGGGGCAGCTAATGAAAAACTGTTTTTT	CASRPQGAANEKLFF
TRBV4-1	TRBJ1-2	.	few	TGCGCCAGCAGCCAAGGACAGCTGGACTATGGCTACACCTTC	CASSQGQLDYGYTF
TRBV7-9	TRBJ2-1	.	.	TGTGCCAGCAGCCCTAGTGGCCAAGTTGGACACAATGAGCAGTTCTTC	CASSPSGQVGHNEQFF
TRBV5-1	TRBJ1-3	TRBD1	once	TGCGCCAGCAGCTTGGGCGCGGGGACAGGGGATCTCTCTGGAAACACCATATATTTT	CASSLGAGTGDLSGNTIYF
TRBV30	TRBJ2-2	.	.	TGTGCCTGGGGGTTCGGGGAGCTGTTTTTT	CAWGFGELFF
TRBV10-3	TRBJ2-1	.	.	TGTGCCATCAGCGACTCGGTTAGGGCAAACAATGAGCAGTTCTTC	CAISDSVRANNEQFF
TRBV6-5	TRBJ1-1	.	.	TGTGCCAGCAGTAAGACAGCCCTCACTGAAGCTTTCTTT	CASSKTALTEAFF
TRBV19	TRBJ1-5	.	.	TGTGCCAGTAGTCCGTATAGCAATCAGCCCCAGCATTTT	CASSPYSNQPQHF
TRBV19	TRBJ1-2	TRBD1	.	TGTGCCAGTAGAGGACAGGGGGCGCGATGGTATGGCTACACCTTC	CASRGQGARWYGYTF
TRBV9	TRBJ2-3	.	.	TGTGCCAGCAGCGTAGGGGACATAGGCCAAGATACGCAGTATTTT	CASSVGDIGQDTQYF
TRBV30	TRBJ1-3	.	.	TGTGCCTGGAGGGTTGAAAAGGAGGGAAACACCATATATTTT	CAWRVEKEGNTIYF
TRBV27	TRBJ1-5	.	.	TGTGCCAGCAGTAAAACCGGGCCCCGAAATCAGCCCCAGCATTTT	CASSKTGPRNQPQHF
TRBV5-5	TRBJ2-2	TRBD1	.	TGTGCCAGCAGCCCCGGGACAGGGACTAAAACCGGGGAGCTGTTTTTT	CASSPGTGTKTGELFF
TRBV27	TRBJ1-4	.	.	TGTGCCAGCAAGAAGCATGCAACTAATGAAAAACTGTTTTTT	CASKKHATNEKLFF
TRBV5-8	TRBJ1-1	.	.	TGTGCCAGCAGCTCGGGGTTCAACACTGAAGCTTTCTTT	CASSSGFNTEAFF
TRBV2	TRBJ2-2	.	medium-sized	TGTGCCAGCAGTGAAGGAGATTACACCGGGGAGCTGTTTTTT	CASSEGDYTGELFF
TRBV2	TRBJ1-4	.	once	TGTGCCAGCAGGACCAGTAATGAAAAACTGTTTTTT	CASRTSNEKLFF
TRBV4-1	TRBJ1-5	.	.	TGCGCCAGCAGCCAAGGGATACAGCAATATAGCAATCAGCCCCAGCATTTT	CASSQGIQQYSNQPQHF
TRBV5-1	TRBJ2-1	TRBD1	.	TGCGCCAGCAGCTGGGGGCAGGGGGCACGGAATGAGCAGTTCTTC	CASSWGQGARNEQFF
TRBV6-2/TRBV6-3	TRBJ1-5	TRBD1	few	TGTGCCAGCAGTTCCACAGGGGGCTTTCAGCCCCAGCATTTT	CASSSTGGFQPQHF
TRBV5-4	TRBJ1-1	.	.	TGTGCCAGCAGCTTTGGGCATGGGACTGAAGCTTTCTTT	CASSFGHGTEAFF
TRBV5-1	TRBJ2-7	TRBD1	.	TGCGCCAGCAGCTACCCGGACAGGGTTAACGAGCAGTACTTC	CASSYPDRVNEQYF
TRBV18	TRBJ2-1	.	once	TGTGCCAGCTCACCCGGGGAGAACAATGAGCAGTTCTTC	CASSPGENNEQFF
TRBV11-2	TRBJ2-3	.	few	TGTGCCAGCAGCTTCCCGACTTCGGGCTTCGGGACACTAGATACGCAGTATTTT	CASSFPTSGFGTLDTQYF
TRBV10-2	TRBJ2-3	TRBD2	.	TGCGCCAGCCTAAGAACTAGCGGGGGGGCGGATACGCAGTATTTT	CASLRTSGGADTQYF